The 14 T cell receptor beta chains in this list originate from one sample, sequenced in a study of cytomegalovirus exposure and HLA in healthy donors. The study ran its PCR with 60 Vbeta and 13 Jbeta primers. The table came from immunoSEQ multiplex PCR; TCRdb's copy has only in-frame clones and leaves some out. The sample holds about 130,000 clones, approximately 71% seen once. Sequencing input: PBMCs. All receptors derive from a woman between 45 and 60 years old in good health and CMV-seronegative.

This clone showed up just a few times. This chain joins TRBV5-6 and TRBJ2-2, with 7 positions matching TRBD1. CDR1 and CDR2 (germline): SGHDT, YYEEEE. The ends lost 3 bases at V and 6 bases at J; junction bases unmatched: 14. The CDR3 sequence is 17 residues long. DNA for the CDR3: TGTGCCAGCAGCTGGGGCGTGACAGGGCGAGGCCCCGGGGAGCTGTTTTTT. Translating gives CASSWGVTGRGPGELFF. Filled out from reference TRBV5-6 and TRBJ2-2, the complete variable domain reads DAGVTQSPTHLIKTRGQQVTLRCSPKSGHDTVSWYQQALGQGPQFIFQYYEEEERQRGNFPDRFSGHQFPNYSSELNVNALLLGDSALYLCASSWGVTGRGPGELFFGEGSRLTVL.

The DNA of the CDR3 is TGTGCCAGCAGCTTAGGTTCCGCCTACAATGAGCAGTTCTTC. Residues: CASSLGSAYNEQFF. The chain couples TRBV11-2 to TRBJ2-1; D remains unclear. The CDR3 runs to 14 residues. V dropped 1 base and J dropped 2 bases, with 6 bases sitting between them. Germline lookup yields CDR1 SGHAT and CDR2 FQNNGV.

The chain uses TRBV10-3 and TRBJ2-7, with TRBD1 identical over 7 bases. This CDR3 contains 17 residues. The germline gives CDR1 ENHRY, CDR2 SYGVKD. The V segment lost 3 bases and the J segment 3 bases; nucleotides outside the gene matches: 14. This CDR3 reads CAISDLEGWDSRYEQYF. CDR3 DNA sequence: TGTGCCATCAGTGATCTAGAAGGATGGGACAGCCGCTACGAGCAGTACTTC.

V and J are TRBV18 and TRBJ2-7, with 7 bases matching TRBD1. The CDR3 consists of 14 residues. Trimming cost V 3 bases and J 7 bases; bases outside gene matches: 9. Per the germline V gene, CDR1 is KGHSH and CDR2 is LQKENI. The CDR3 coding sequence is TGTGCCAGCTCACCGGTAGAGGGGGCCATTGAGCAGTACTTC. Translation: CASSPVEGAIEQYF.

This clone was seen a few times. In DNA form, the CDR3 reads TGTGCCAGCAGCTTGGTGGGGGACTTCTCCTACAATGAGCAGTTCTTC. Translation: CASSLVGDFSYNEQFF. The chain uses TRBV5-6 and TRBJ2-1, with D possibly matching TRBD2 (6 bases). V was trimmed by 0 bases and J by 0 bases, leaving 10 bases between them. The germline gives CDR1 SGHDT, CDR2 YYEEEE. The CDR3 is made up of 16 amino acids. The full variable domain, its missing parts supplied by reference TRBV5-6 and TRBJ2-1, is DAGVTQSPTHLIKTRGQQVTLRCSPKSGHDTVSWYQQALGQGPQFIFQYYEEEERQRGNFPDRFSGHQFPNYSSELNVNALLLGDSALYLCASSLVGDFSYNEQFFGPGTRLTVL.

This clone has only a few counts. This chain joins TRBV4-3 and TRBJ2-5; the D is unclear. Germline assignment: CDR1 LGHNA and CDR2 YSLEER. The CDR3 runs to 15 residues. V lost 0 bases and J lost 5, with 13 bases in between. This CDR3 is CASSQDSNVWETQYF. In nucleotides, the CDR3 is TGCGCCAGCAGCCAAGATTCTAACGTATGGGAGACCCAGTACTTC.

The rearrangement joins TRBV4-1 to TRBJ1-4; D call uncertain. Trimming took off 1 base at V and 7 bases at J, with 16 bases between the two ends. Germline values: CDR1 MGHRA, CDR2 YSYEKL. There are 16 residues in the CDR3. The CDR3 sequence is CASSQGVFSGSEKLFF. In nucleotides, the CDR3 is TGCGCCAGCAGCCAAGGAGTGTTTTCGGGGTCTGAAAAACTGTTTTTT.

The V gene is TRBV28, the J gene TRBJ2-2; perhaps TRBD2 as D (6 bases). CDR3 length: 14 amino acids. The V gene's germline CDR1 is MDHEN and CDR2 SYDVKM. Trimming cost V 3 bases and J 6 bases, with 11 bases left between them. CDR3 nucleotides: TGTGCCAGCAGTTTGAGGACGGGGGCCGGGGAGCTGTTTTTT. Translating gives CASSLRTGAGELFF.

The rearrangement uses TRBV19 and TRBJ2-5; a possible D gene is TRBD2 (5 bases). Germline V gene lookup returns CDR1 LNHDA and CDR2 SQIVND (reference sequence). Trimming stripped 4 bases from V and 5 bases from J, with 11 bases between. The CDR3 has 13 residues. The CDR3 DNA follows: TGTGCCAGTAGTACCGGACTGGTGGAGACCCAGTACTTC. It specifies CASSTGLVETQYF.

This clone has more than one count but fewer than ten. V and J are TRBV28 and TRBJ2-3; the match to TRBD1 covers 10 bases. This CDR3 is 16 amino acids long. The germline CDR1 and CDR2 sequences are MDHEN and SYDVKM. J was trimmed by 9 bases and V by 6 bases; bases with no gene match: 15. The CDR3 nucleotides are TGTGCCAGCAGACTTCCGGGACAGGGGTTAGGGGGCACGCAGTATTTT. Protein sequence: CASRLPGQGLGGTQYF.

The rearrangement uses TRBV18 and TRBJ2-1, with 9 bases identical to TRBD2. In germline, CDR1 is KGHSH, CDR2 LQKENI. The CDR3 has 18 amino acids. V was clipped by 6 bases and J by 0 bases; unmatched bases: 12. The CDR3 DNA is TGTGCCAGCTCGGTACGTAGCGGGAGAGAAAGCTCCTACAATGAGCAGTTCTTC. It codes for CASSVRSGRESSYNEQFF.

V is TRBV6-6 and J is TRBJ2-1; 8 nucleotides line up with TRBD2. V lost 5 bases and J lost 15; bases outside the gene matches: 12. Germline CDR1 and CDR2: MNHNY and SVGAGI (reference sequence). The CDR3 sequence is 13 residues long. The CDR3 nucleotides are TGTGCCAGCAGTCGATCCTCGGGGGGGGAGGTGTTCTTC. Its translation: CASSRSSGGEVFF.

The chain joins TRBV27 to TRBJ2-1; TRBD1 aligns across 8 bases. J lost 4 bases, V lost 5 bases, and 10 bases had no gene match. The CDR3 has 16 residues. CDR1 is MNHEY and CDR2 is SMNVEV in the germline V gene (reference sequence). The CDR3 is CASSPSTGEEYNEQFF. The CDR3, as DNA: TGTGCCAGCAGTCCGTCGACAGGGGAGGAATACAATGAGCAGTTCTTC.

The chain couples TRBV15 to TRBJ2-3; 9 bases are a match to TRBD1. Germline CDR1 and CDR2: LNHNV and YYDKDF (reference sequence). The CDR3 runs to 15 residues. V shed 6 bases and J 0 bases; nucleotides not matched to a gene: 4. CDR3 sequence: CATSGTGGSTDTQYF. The CDR3 nucleotides read TGTGCCACCAGTGGAACAGGGGGCAGCACAGATACGCAGTATTTT.